The rows below give T cell receptor beta chains drawn from one sample of a study of graft-versus-host responses after intestinal transplantation. Assay used: immunoSEQ multiplex PCR; TCRdb lists only in-frame clones, some missing. The table lists 75,000 to 95,000 clones, roughly 91% of them singletons. Their antigen targets remain unknown. Sequencing used unstimulated CD8+ T cells sorted from spleen or lymph node cells, obtained before intestinal transplant. These TCRs come from a human donor who received an intestinal transplant. The CDR3 runs from the conserved cysteine through the conserved F or W. The D gene is left open where the match is weak. The size field is filled for only some rows; it gives once, few, many or a size class.

length	D	V	size	J	CDR3	DNA
14	-	TRBV4-3	-	TRBJ1-5	CASSQDRGNQPQHF	TGCGCCAGCAGCCAAGATCGGGGGAATCAGCCCCAGCATTTT
13	-	TRBV7-8	-	TRBJ1-2	CASSSRSGDGYTF	TGTGCCAGCAGCTCCCGATCCGGGGATGGCTACACCTTC
17	TRBD1	TRBV4-3	once	TRBJ2-3	CASSESPGQASTDTQYF	TGCGCCAGCAGTGAATCGCCGGGACAGGCTAGCACAGATACGCAGTATTTT
13	-	TRBV29-1	-	TRBJ2-7	CSAGGTVSYEQYF	TGCAGCGCTGGGGGGACAGTCTCCTACGAGCAGTACTTC
16	TRBD2	TRBV7-8	-	TRBJ2-1	CASSLRAGGSYNEQFF	TGTGCCAGCAGCTTAAGGGCGGGGGGGTCATACAATGAGCAGTTCTTC
15	TRBD1	TRBV7-8	-	TRBJ2-3	CASSLADRGTDTQYF	TGTGCCAGCAGCTTAGCGGACAGGGGCACAGATACGCAGTATTTT
16	-	TRBV9	-	TRBJ2-7	CASSVDGTASSYEQYF	TGTGCCAGCAGCGTAGATGGTACAGCAAGCTCCTACGAGCAGTACTTC
14	-	TRBV7-9	-	TRBJ1-2	CASSPLRGSEGYTF	TGTGCCAGCAGCCCCCTCCGGGGGTCTGAAGGCTACACCTTC
14	TRBD1	TRBV5-8	once	TRBJ1-2	CASSLKGQGNGYTF	TGTGCCAGCAGCCTAAAGGGACAGGGAAATGGCTACACCTTC
15	TRBD2	TRBV9	-	TRBJ2-2	CASSASGANTGELFF	TGTGCCAGCAGCGCTAGCGGCGCGAACACCGGGGAGCTGTTTTTT
18	TRBD2	TRBV19	-	TRBJ2-2	CASSSGLPYSGNTGELFF	TGTGCCAGTAGTTCGGGACTACCTTATAGTGGGAACACCGGGGAGCTGTTTTTT
16	-	TRBV4-3	-	TRBJ2-6	CASSQGRDSGANVLTF	TGCGCCAGCAGCCAAGGTCGGGACTCTGGGGCCAACGTCCTGACTTTC
13	-	TRBV7-9	-	TRBJ2-1	CASSLLPSHEQFF	TGTGCCAGCAGCTTACTCCCTAGCCATGAGCAGTTCTTC
14	TRBD2	TRBV5-1	-	TRBJ2-1	CASGLRESYNEQFF	TGCGCCAGCGGGCTGCGGGAGTCCTACAATGAGCAGTTCTTC
14	TRBD2	TRBV5-4	-	TRBJ2-1	CASSPGLVSNEQFF	TGTGCCAGCAGCCCGGGACTAGTAAGTAATGAGCAGTTCTTC
13	-	TRBV15	-	TRBJ2-3	CATSRDGTDTQYF	TGTGCCACCAGCAGAGACGGGACAGATACGCAGTATTTT
13	-	TRBV5-1	-	TRBJ2-7	CASSTNRGYEQYF	TGCGCCAGCAGCACTAACCGGGGGTACGAGCAGTACTTC
15	TRBD1	TRBV7-2	-	TRBJ2-3	CASSSDRGRTDTQYF	TGTGCCAGCAGCTCGGACAGGGGGCGAACAGATACGCAGTATTTT
16	-	TRBV7-2	-	TRBJ2-5	CASSLLEVHTQETQYF	TGTGCCAGCAGCTTACTAGAGGTACATACCCAAGAGACCCAGTACTTC
14	TRBD2	TRBV11-2	once	TRBJ2-3	CASSLRGGRDTQYF	TGTGCCAGCAGCTTGCGGGGGGGAAGAGATACGCAGTATTTT
15	-	TRBV27	-	TRBJ1-1	CASSLSAGQNTEAFF	TGTGCCAGCAGTTTATCAGCGGGTCAGAACACTGAAGCTTTCTTT
14	TRBD2	TRBV4-3	once	TRBJ2-1	CAAAGGGAPNEQFF	TGCGCCGCGGCGGGCGGGGGGGCTCCAAATGAGCAGTTCTTC
11	-	TRBV7-9	-	TRBJ2-7	CASSSHYEQYF	TGTGCCAGCAGCTCCCACTACGAGCAGTACTTC
13	TRBD1	TRBV5-6	-	TRBJ2-7	CASSLGTGGEQYF	TGTGCCAGCAGCTTGGGGACAGGGGGAGAGCAGTACTTC
16	TRBD2	TRBV6-5	-	TRBJ2-3	CASSYMTSGDTDTQYF	TGTGCCAGCAGTTACATGACTAGCGGGGACACAGATACGCAGTATTTT
13	-	TRBV19	-	TRBJ2-1	CASNGGDYNEQFF	TGTGCCAGTAACGGCGGAGATTACAATGAGCAGTTCTTC
15	TRBD2	TRBV7-9	-	TRBJ2-1	CASKYSGGVRNEQFF	TGTGCCAGCAAATATAGCGGGGGGGTGAGGAATGAGCAGTTCTTC
14	TRBD1	TRBV30	-	TRBJ1-2	CAWSVLGQGDGYTF	TGTGCCTGGAGTGTACTTGGACAGGGGGACGGCTACACCTTC
14	-	TRBV10-2	-	TRBJ1-6	CASSTGHENSPLHF	TGCGCCAGCAGTACGGGACACGAAAATTCACCCCTCCACTTT
16	-	TRBV4-3	-	TRBJ2-7	CASSQEAGTGPYEQYF	TGCGCCAGCAGCCAAGAAGCCGGGACTGGGCCCTACGAGCAGTACTTC
20	TRBD2	TRBV7-6	-	TRBJ2-2	CASSRSPGLAGGTNTGELFF	TGTGCCAGCAGCCGTTCCCCGGGACTAGCGGGGGGGACGAACACCGGGGAGCTGTTTTTT
16	TRBD2	TRBV11-3	-	TRBJ2-1	CASSSSGLAGNDEQFF	TGTGCCAGCAGCTCATCGGGGTTAGCGGGGAACGATGAGCAGTTCTTC